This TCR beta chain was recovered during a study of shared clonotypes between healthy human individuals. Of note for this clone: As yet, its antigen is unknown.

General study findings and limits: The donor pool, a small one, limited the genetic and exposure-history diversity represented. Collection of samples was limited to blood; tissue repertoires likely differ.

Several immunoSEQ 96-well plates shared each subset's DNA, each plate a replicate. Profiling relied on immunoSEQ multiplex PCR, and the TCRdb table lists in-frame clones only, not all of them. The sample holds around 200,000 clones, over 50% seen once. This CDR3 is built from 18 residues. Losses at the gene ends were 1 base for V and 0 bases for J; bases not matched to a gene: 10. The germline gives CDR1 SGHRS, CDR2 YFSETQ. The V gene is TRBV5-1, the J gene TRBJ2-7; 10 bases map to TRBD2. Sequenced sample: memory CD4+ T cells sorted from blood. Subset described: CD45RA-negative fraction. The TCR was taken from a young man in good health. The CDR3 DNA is TGCGCCAGCAGCTTGAGGGGGGCCACTAGCGGGGTCTCCTACGAGCAGTACTTC. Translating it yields CASSLRGATSGVSYEQYF.